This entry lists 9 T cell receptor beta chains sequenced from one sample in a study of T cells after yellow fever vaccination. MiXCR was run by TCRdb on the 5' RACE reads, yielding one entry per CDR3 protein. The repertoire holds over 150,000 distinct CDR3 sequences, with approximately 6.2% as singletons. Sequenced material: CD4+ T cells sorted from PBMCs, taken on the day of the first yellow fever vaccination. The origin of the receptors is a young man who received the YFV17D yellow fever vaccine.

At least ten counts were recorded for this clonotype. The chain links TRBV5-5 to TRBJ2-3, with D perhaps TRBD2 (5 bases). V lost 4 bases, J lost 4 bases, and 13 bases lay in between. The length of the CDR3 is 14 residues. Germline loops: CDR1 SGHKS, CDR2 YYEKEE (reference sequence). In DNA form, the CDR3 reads TGTGCCAGCAGCCTCTCGGACGGGGCAGATACGCAGTATTTT. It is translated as CASSLSDGADTQYF.

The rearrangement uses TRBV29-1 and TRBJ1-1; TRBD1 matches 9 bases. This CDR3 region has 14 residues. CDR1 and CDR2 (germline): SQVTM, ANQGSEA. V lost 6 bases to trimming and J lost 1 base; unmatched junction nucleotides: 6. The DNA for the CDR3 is TGCAGCGTGGGACAGGGAAGGGGGAACACTGAAGCTTTCTTT. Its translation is CSVGQGRGNTEAFF.

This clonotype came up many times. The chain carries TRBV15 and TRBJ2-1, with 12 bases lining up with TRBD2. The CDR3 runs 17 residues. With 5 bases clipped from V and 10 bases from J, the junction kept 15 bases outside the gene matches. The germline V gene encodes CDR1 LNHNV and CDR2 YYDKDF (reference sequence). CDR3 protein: CATSGGLAGRSNSEQFF. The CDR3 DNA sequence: TGTGCCACCAGCGGCGGACTAGCGGGGAGATCCAATAGCGAGCAGTTCTTC.

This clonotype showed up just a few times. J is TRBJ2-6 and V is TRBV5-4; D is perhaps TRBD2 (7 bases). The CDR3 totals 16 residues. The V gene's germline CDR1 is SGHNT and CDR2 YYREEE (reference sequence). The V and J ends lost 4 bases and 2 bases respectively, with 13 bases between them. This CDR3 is CASSLGGGAGANVLTF. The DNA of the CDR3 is TGTGCCAGCAGCCTGGGGGGGGGCGCTGGGGCCAACGTCCTGACTTTC.

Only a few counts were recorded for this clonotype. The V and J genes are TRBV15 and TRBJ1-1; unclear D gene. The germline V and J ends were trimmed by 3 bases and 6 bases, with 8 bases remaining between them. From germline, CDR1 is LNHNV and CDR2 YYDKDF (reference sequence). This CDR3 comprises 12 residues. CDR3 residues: CATSSASSEAFF. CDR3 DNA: TGTGCCACCAGCAGTGCGTCTTCTGAAGCTTTCTTT.

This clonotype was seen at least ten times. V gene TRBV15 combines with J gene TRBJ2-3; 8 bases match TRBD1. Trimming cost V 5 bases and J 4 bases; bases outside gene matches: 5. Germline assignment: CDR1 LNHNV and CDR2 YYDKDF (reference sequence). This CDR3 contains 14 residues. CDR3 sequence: CATSWTGISDTQYF. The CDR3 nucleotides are TGTGCCACCAGCTGGACAGGGATATCAGATACGCAGTATTTT.

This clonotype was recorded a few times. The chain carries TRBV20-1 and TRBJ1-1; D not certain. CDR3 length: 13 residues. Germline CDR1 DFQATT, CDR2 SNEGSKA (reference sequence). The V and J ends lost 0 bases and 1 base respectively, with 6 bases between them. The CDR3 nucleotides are TGCAGTGCTAGAGATAGCCCGAACACTGAAGCTTTCTTT. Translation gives CSARDSPNTEAFF.

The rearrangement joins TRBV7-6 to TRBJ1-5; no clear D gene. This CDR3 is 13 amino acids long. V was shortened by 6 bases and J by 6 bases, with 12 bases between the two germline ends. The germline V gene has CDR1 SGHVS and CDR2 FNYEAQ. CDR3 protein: CASSQSGSQPQHF. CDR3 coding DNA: TGTGCCAGCAGTCAATCCGGGTCTCAGCCCCAGCATTTT.

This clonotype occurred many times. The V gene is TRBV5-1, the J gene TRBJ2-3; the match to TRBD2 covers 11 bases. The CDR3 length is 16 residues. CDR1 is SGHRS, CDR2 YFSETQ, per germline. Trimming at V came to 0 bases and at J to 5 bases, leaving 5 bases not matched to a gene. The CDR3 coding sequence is TGCGCCAGCAGCTTGGCAACTAGCGGGGGACAAGATACGCAGTATTTT. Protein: CASSLATSGGQDTQYF.